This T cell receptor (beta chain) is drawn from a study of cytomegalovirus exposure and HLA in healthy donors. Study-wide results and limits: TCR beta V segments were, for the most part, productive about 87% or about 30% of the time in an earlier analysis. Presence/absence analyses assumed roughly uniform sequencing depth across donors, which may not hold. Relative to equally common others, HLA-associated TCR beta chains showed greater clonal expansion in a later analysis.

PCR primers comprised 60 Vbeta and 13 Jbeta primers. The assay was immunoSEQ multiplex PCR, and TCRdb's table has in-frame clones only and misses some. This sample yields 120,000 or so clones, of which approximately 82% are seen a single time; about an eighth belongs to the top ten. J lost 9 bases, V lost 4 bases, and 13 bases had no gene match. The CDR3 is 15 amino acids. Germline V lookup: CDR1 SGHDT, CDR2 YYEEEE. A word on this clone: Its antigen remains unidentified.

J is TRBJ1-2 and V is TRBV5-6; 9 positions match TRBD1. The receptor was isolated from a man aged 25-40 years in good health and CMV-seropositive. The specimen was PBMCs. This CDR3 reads CASSPSAGQGRSYTF. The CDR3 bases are TGTGCCAGCAGCCCCTCAGCAGGACAGGGGAGAAGCTACACCTTC.